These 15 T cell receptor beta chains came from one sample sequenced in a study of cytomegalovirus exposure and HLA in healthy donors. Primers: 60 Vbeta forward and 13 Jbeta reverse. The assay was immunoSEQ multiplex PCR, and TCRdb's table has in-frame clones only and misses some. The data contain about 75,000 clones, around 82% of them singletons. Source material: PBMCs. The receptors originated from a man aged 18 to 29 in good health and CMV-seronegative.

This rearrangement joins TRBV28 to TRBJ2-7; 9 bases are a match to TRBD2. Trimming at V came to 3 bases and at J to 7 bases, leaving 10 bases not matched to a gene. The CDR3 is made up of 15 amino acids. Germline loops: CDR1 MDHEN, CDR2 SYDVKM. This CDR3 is CASSLWREGQGEQYF. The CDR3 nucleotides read TGTGCCAGCAGTTTGTGGCGGGAGGGCCAGGGGGAGCAGTACTTC.

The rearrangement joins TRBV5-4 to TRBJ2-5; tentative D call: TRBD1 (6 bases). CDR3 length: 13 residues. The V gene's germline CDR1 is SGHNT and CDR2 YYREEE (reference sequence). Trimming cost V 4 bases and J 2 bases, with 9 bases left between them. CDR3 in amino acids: CASSQGQQETQYF. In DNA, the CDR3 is TGTGCCAGCAGCCAAGGACAGCAAGAGACCCAGTACTTC.

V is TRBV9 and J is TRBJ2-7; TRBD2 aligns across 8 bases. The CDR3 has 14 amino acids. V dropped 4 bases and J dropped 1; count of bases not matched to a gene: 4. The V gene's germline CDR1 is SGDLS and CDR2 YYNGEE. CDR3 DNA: TGTGCCAGCAGCCCCTTAGCGGGGTCCTACGAGCAGTACTTC. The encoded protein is CASSPLAGSYEQYF.

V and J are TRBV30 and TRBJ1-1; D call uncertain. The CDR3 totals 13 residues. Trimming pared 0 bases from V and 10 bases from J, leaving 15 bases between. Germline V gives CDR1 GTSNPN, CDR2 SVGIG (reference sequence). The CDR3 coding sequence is TGTGCCTGGAGTGTATCGGGGAAGGAGCGAGCTTTCTTT. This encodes CAWSVSGKERAFF.

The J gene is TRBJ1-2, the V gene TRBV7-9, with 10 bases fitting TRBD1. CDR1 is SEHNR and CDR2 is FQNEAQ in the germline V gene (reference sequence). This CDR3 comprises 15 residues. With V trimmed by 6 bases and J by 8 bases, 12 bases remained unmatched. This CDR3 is CASSRQGANWYGYTF. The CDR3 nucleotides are TGTGCCAGCAGTAGACAGGGGGCCAACTGGTACGGCTACACCTTC.

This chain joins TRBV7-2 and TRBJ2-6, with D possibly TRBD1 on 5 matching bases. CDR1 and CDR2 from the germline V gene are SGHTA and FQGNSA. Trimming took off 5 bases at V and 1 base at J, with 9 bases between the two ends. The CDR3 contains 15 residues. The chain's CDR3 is CASSPQGSGANVLTF. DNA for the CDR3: TGTGCCAGCAGCCCCCAGGGATCTGGGGCCAACGTCCTGACTTTC. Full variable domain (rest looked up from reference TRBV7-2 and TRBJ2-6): GAGVSQSPSNKVTEKGKDVELRCDPISGHTALYWYRQSLGQGLEFLIYFQGNSAPDKSGLPSDRFSAERTGGSVSTLTIQRTQQEDSAVYLCASSPQGSGANVLTFGAGSRLTVL.

The CDR3 sequence: CASTTLAPEVIQYF. The CDR3 DNA reads TGTGCCAGCACCACACTAGCTCCGGAGGTCATTCAGTACTTC. V and J are TRBV6-5 and TRBJ2-4; D might be TRBD2 (6 bases). Trimming removed 7 bases at V and 9 bases at J, with 19 bases between. The length of the CDR3 is 14 residues. From germline, CDR1 is MNHEY and CDR2 SVGAGI.

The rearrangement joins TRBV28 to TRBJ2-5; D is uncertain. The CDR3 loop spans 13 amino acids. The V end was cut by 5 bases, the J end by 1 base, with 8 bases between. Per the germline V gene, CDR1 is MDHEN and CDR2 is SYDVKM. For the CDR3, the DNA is TGTGCCAGCAGTACCCTGGCCCAAGAGACCCAGTACTTC. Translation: CASSTLAQETQYF.

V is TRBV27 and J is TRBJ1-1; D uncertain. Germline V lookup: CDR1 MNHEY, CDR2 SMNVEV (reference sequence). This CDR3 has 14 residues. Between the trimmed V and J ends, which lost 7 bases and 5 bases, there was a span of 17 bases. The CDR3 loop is CASKEGGLGTEAFF. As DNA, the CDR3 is TGTGCCAGCAAGGAAGGAGGCCTGGGTACTGAAGCTTTCTTT.

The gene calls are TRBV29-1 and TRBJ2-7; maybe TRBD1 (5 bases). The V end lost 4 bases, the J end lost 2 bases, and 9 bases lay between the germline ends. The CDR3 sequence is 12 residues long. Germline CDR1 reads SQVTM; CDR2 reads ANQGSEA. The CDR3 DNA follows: TGCAGCGTTGTGCAGGGTCCCTACGAGCAGTACTTC. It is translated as CSVVQGPYEQYF.

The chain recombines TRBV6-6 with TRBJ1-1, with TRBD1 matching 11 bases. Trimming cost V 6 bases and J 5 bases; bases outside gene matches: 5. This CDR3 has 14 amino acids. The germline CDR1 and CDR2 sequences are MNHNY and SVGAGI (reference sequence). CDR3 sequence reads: CASSPGQGETEAFF. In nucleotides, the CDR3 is TGTGCCAGCAGCCCGGGACAGGGGGAAACTGAAGCTTTCTTT.

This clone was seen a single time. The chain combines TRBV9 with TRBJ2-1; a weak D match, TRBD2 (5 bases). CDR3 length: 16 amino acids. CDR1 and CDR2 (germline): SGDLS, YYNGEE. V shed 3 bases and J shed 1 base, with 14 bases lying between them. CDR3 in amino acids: CASSGTLGESYNEQFF. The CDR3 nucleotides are TGTGCCAGCAGCGGGACTTTGGGCGAGTCCTACAATGAGCAGTTCTTC.

CDR3 in amino acids: CAINQGRSPNYGYTF. The CDR3 DNA sequence: TGTGCCATCAACCAGGGAAGAAGCCCTAACTATGGCTACACCTTC. The rearrangement uses TRBV10-3 and TRBJ1-2, with a weak D call TRBD1 (5 bases). This CDR3 contains 15 residues. V lost 7 bases, J lost 0 bases, and 15 bases lay in between. Per the germline V gene, CDR1 is ENHRY and CDR2 is SYGVKD.

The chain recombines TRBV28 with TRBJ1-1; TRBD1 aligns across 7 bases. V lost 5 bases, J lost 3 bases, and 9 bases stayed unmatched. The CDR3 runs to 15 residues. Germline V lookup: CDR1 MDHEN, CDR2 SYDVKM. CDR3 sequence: CASSPSGTEDTEAFF. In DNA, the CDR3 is TGTGCCAGCAGTCCCTCGGGGACAGAGGACACTGAAGCTTTCTTT.

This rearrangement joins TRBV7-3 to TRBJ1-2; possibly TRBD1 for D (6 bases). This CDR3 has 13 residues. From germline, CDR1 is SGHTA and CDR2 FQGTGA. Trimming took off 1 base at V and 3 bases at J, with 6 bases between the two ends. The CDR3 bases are TGTGCCAGCAGCTTAAACAGGGACTATGGCTACACCTTC. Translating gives CASSLNRDYGYTF.